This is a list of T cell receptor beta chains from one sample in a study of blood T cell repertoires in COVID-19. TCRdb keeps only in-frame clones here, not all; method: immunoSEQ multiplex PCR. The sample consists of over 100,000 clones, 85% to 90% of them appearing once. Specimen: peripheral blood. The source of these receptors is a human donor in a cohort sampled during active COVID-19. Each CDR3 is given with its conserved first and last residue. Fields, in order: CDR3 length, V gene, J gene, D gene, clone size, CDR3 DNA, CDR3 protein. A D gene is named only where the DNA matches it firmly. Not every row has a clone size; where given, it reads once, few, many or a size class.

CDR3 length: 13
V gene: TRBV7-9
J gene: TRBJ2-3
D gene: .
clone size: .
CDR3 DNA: TGTGCCAGCAGCCCACCGGTTCTAGCCACGCAGTATTTT
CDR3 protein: CASSPPVLATQYF

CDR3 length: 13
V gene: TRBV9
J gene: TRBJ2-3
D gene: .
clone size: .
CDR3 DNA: TGTGCCAGCAGCCCTGAAAGCTGGGATACGCAGTATTTT
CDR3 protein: CASSPESWDTQYF

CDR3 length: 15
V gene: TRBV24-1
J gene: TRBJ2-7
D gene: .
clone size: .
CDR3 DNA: TGTGCCACCACCGGGTTTGAAGGCGACTCCTACGAGCAGTACTTC
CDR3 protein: CATTGFEGDSYEQYF

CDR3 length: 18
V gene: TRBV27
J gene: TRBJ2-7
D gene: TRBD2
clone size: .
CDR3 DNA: TGTGCCAGCAGTTTACGTGTTGAACTAGCGGGACTCGGGTACGAGCAGTACTTC
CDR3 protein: CASSLRVELAGLGYEQYF

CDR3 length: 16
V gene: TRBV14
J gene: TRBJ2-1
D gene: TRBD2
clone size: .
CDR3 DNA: TGTGCCAGCAGCTTTAGGACTAGCCCTCTTCGGAATGAGCAGTTCTTC
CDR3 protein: CASSFRTSPLRNEQFF

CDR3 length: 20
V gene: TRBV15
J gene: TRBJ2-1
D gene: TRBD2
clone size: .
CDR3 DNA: TGTGCCACCAGCAGAGTGCGTGGCAGGGGACTAGCGGGGGGGCGTGATGAGCAGTTCTTC
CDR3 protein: CATSRVRGRGLAGGRDEQFF

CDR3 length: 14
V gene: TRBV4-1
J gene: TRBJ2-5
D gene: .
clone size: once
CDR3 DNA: TGCGCCAGCAGCCAATACCGGCGGATGGAGACCCAGTACTTC
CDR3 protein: CASSQYRRMETQYF

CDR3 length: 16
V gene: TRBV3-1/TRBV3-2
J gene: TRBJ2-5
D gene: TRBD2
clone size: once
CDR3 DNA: TGTGCCAGCAGCCCCCAGGGACTAGCGGGGCCCGAGACCCAGTACTTC
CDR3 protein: CASSPQGLAGPETQYF

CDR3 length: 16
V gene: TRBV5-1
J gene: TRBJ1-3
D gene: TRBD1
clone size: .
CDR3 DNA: TGCGCCAGCCGAAAGGAGGGGGGACAGGGTGGAAACACCATATATTTT
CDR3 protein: CASRKEGGQGGNTIYF

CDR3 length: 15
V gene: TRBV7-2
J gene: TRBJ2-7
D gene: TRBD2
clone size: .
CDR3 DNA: TGTGCCAGCAGTATAGAGGCTAGCGGGAGGGTCGAGCAGTACTTC
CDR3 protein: CASSIEASGRVEQYF

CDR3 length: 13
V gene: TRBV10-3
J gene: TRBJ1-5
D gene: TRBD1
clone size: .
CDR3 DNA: TGTGCCATCAGAGGACAGGCCAATCAGCCCCAGCATTTT
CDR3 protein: CAIRGQANQPQHF

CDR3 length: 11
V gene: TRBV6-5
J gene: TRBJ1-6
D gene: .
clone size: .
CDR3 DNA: TGTGCCAGCATGTCGAATTCACCCCTCCACTTT
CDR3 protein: CASMSNSPLHF

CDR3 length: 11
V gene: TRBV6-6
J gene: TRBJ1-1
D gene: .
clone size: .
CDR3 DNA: TGTGCCAGCACGATGTCCAGGGATGCTTTCTTT
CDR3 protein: CASTMSRDAFF

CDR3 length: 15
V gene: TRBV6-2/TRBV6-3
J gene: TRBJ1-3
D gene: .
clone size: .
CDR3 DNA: TGTGCCAGCAGTTTTTCCACAGACATCGGAAACACCATATATTTT
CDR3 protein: CASSFSTDIGNTIYF

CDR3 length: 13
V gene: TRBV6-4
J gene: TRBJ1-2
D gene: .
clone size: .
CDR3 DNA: TGTGCCAGCAGCCTAGACGGAGGCTATGGCTACACCTTC
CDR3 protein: CASSLDGGYGYTF

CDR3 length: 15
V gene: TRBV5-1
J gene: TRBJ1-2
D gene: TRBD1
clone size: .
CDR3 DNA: TGCGCCAGCAGCCGGGGACAGGGGGTCGGCTATGGCTACACCTTC
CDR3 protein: CASSRGQGVGYGYTF

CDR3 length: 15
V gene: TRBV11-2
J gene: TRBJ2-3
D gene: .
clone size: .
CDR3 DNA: TGTGCCAGCAGCTTAAGAGGGACTGGTACAGATACGCAGTATTTT
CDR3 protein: CASSLRGTGTDTQYF

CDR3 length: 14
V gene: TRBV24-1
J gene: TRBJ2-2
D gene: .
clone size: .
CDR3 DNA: TGTGCCAGTGGAGCCCAGACGAACACCGGGGAGCTGTTTTTT
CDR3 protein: CASGAQTNTGELFF

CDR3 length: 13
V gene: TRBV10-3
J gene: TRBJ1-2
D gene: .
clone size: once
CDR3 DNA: TGTGCCATCAGTGTTGACAGCGTCTATGGCTACACCTTC
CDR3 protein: CAISVDSVYGYTF